This TCR beta chain is from a study of T cells in Graves' hyperthyroidism and ophthalmopathy. Amplification targeted TCR beta CDR3 regions from RNA transcripts. Carried out on the TCR CDR3, a first-round RT-PCR used the HTBI primer set. TCRdb reanalysed the multiplex PCR reads using MiXCR and keeps one entry per CDR3 protein. The table shows roughly 420,000 distinct CDR3 sequences, with around a sixth occurring only once. Study findings and constraints: In validation, the model predicted ophthalmopathy. These predictions came a median about 6.5 months before onset.

As concerns this clonotype: Its antigen remains unidentified.

This CDR3 spans 14 amino acids. Germline CDR1 is MNHNS and CDR2 is SASEGT. V lost 7 bases, J lost 8 bases, and 9 bases stayed unmatched. The patients, who ranged from 18 to 65 in age, presented with newly diagnosed hyperthyroidism lasting under 2 months. Extraction of PBMCs used 8.5 to 10 ml of fresh peripheral blood. This receptor was identified in a woman aged 18-29 years with Graves' hyperthyroidism. The sample consisted of blood. The chain is built from TRBV6-1 and TRBJ2-1, with 9 bases identical to TRBD1. In DNA form, the CDR3 reads TGTGCCAGCACCGGGACAGGGTGGATCTATGAGCAGTTCTTC. Its protein product is CASTGTGWIYEQFF.